This TCR beta chain was obtained from a study of T-cell memory formation after mild COVID-19. Looking at the study overall: TCR clusters were mostly confined to one donor each. General study points: Mainly in CM and EM were contracting CD4+ clones; CD8+ were in EMRA. From day 15 to 85, contracting clones were balanced between CD4 and CD8, whereas later expanders leaned toward CD4+.

CDR1 and CDR2 from the germline V gene are GTSNPN and SVGIG (reference sequence). The V gene end was trimmed by 3 bases and the J gene end by 6 bases; junction bases not matched to a gene: 11. The CDR3 covers 16 residues. Each CDR3 protein gets one entry after TCRdb re-called the 5' RACE reads with MiXCR. This table holds roughly 43,000 distinct CDR3 sequences, 7.5% to 10% found once. This clonotype occurred many times. Its target is not known. The chain uses TRBV30 and TRBJ2-1; 10 bases line up with TRBD2. The clonotype was recovered from an adult woman who had mild COVID-19 (a few samples of this study predate the infection). Cell type and time point are not known. The specimen was PBMCs or a T cell subset sorted from them (not recorded which). CDR3 DNA sequence: TGTGCCTGGAGGGGTCAGCGGGGGGGCCTGTTCAATGAGCAGTTCTTC. Protein: CAWRGQRGGLFNEQFF.